A selection of T cell receptor beta chains follows, all from one sample in a study of blood T cell repertoires in COVID-19. Generated by immunoSEQ multiplex PCR, the TCRdb table keeps only in-frame clones and is missing some. The table records roughly 250,000 clones, roughly 87% of them present only once. What was sequenced was PBMCs or T cells enriched from blood (not recorded which). These receptors were obtained from a young woman with acute COVID-19. CDR3s include the opening cysteine and the closing phenylalanine or tryptophan. D genes are given only for firm matches. Size tells how often a clone was seen (once, few, many) or the class of an expanded clone, and some rows leave it out.

J gene	D gene	clone size	V gene	CDR3 protein	CDR3 DNA
TRBJ1-2	NA	many	TRBV11-2	CASSFQGTDYGYTF	TGTGCCAGCAGCTTCCAGGGTACCGACTATGGCTACACCTTC
TRBJ1-4	NA	NA	TRBV7-6	CASSQTAERNEKLFF	TGTGCCAGCAGCCAAACAGCTGAGCGGAATGAAAAACTGTTTTTT
TRBJ2-1	TRBD1	few	TRBV7-9	CASSPTGNEFYNEQFF	TGTGCCAGCAGCCCGACAGGGAATGAATTCTACAATGAGCAGTTCTTC
TRBJ2-3	TRBD2	NA	TRBV9	CASSSLEALAVTDTQYF	TGTGCCAGCAGCTCGTTGGAGGCACTAGCGGTCACAGATACGCAGTATTTT
TRBJ1-2	NA	NA	TRBV7-9	CASSLERGRGYGYTF	TGTGCCAGCAGCTTAGAGCGGGGGCGCGGCTATGGCTACACCTTC
TRBJ2-5	NA	NA	TRBV18	CASSPPVGQRETQYF	TGTGCCAGCTCACCACCTGTTGGACAGAGGGAGACCCAGTACTTC
TRBJ2-7	NA	NA	TRBV5-1	CASSLGGSDYEQYF	TGCGCCAGCAGCTTGGGTGGTAGTGACTACGAGCAGTACTTC
TRBJ1-4	TRBD1	few	TRBV28	CASSGTVLNEKLFF	TGTGCCAGCTCGGGGACAGTGCTTAATGAAAAACTGTTTTTT
TRBJ1-1	NA	NA	TRBV10-3	CASSDGTGGTEAFF	TGTGCCAGCTCGGACGGGACGGGGGGAACTGAAGCTTTCTTT
TRBJ2-5	TRBD2	NA	TRBV7-2	CASSDGGRETQYF	TGTGCCAGCAGCGACGGGGGGAGGGAGACCCAGTACTTC
TRBJ2-7	NA	NA	TRBV28	CASSQVSSYEQYF	TGTGCCAGCAGCCAGGTTAGCTCCTACGAGCAGTACTTC
TRBJ1-2	NA	NA	TRBV11-2	CASSRTNYGYTF	TGTGCCAGCAGCCGTACTAACTATGGCTACACCTTC
TRBJ1-4	NA	once	TRBV15	CATSSSRGGNEKLFF	TGTGCCACCAGCAGCTCCAGAGGAGGTAATGAAAAACTGTTTTTT
TRBJ2-1	NA	NA	TRBV6-1	CASTEALAYLYNEQFF	TGTGCCAGCACCGAAGCCCTAGCGTACCTCTACAATGAGCAGTTCTTC
TRBJ1-5	NA	NA	TRBV5-4	CASRRDFSNQPQHF	TGTGCCAGCAGGCGCGACTTTAGCAATCAGCCCCAGCATTTT
TRBJ2-7	TRBD1	NA	TRBV6-6	CASSRDRAEGYEQYF	TGTGCCAGCAGCCGTGACAGGGCTGAGGGCTACGAGCAGTACTTC
TRBJ1-1	NA	NA	TRBV28	CASSPQGRNTEAFF	TGTGCCAGCAGTCCGCAGGGGCGAAACACTGAAGCTTTCTTT
TRBJ2-1	TRBD2	NA	TRBV6-5	CASSTSGGASNEQFF	TGTGCCAGCAGTACCAGCGGGGGGGCTTCCAATGAGCAGTTCTTC
TRBJ2-5	TRBD2	NA	TRBV7-9	CASSATSGGLETQYF	TGTGCCAGCAGCGCAACTAGCGGGGGCTTAGAGACCCAGTACTTC
TRBJ2-3	TRBD2	NA	TRBV2	CASSEAAGVATDTQYF	TGTGCCAGCAGTGAAGCCGCGGGGGTCGCCACAGATACGCAGTATTTT
TRBJ2-3	NA	NA	TRBV11-1	CASSFRREGSTDTQYF	TGTGCCAGCAGCTTTCGACGGGAAGGTAGCACAGATACGCAGTATTTT
TRBJ1-4	NA	NA	TRBV7-9	CASSSFRGGEKLFF	TGTGCCAGCAGCTCATTCAGGGGCGGCGAAAAACTGTTTTTT
TRBJ2-1	TRBD1	NA	TRBV28	CASSRGTGVNNEQFF	TGTGCCAGCAGTCGAGGGACAGGGGTAAACAATGAGCAGTTCTTC
TRBJ1-2	NA	NA	TRBV19	CASSIEGRVYGYTF	TGTGCCAGTAGTATAGAGGGGCGAGTCTATGGCTACACCTTC
TRBJ1-3	NA	NA	TRBV28	CASSLHRSSGNTIYF	TGTGCCAGCAGTTTACATCGGAGCTCTGGAAACACCATATATTTT
TRBJ2-2	NA	once	TRBV5-4	CASSPQAEAGELFF	TGTGCCAGCAGCCCCCAGGCGGAGGCCGGGGAGCTGTTTTTT
TRBJ2-1	NA	NA	TRBV27	CASSLWAGNEQFF	TGTGCCAGCAGTTTATGGGCTGGCAATGAGCAGTTCTTC
TRBJ2-1	NA	NA	TRBV4-3	CASSLVSNEQFF	TGCGCCAGCAGCCTCGTGAGCAATGAGCAGTTCTTC
TRBJ2-6	TRBD1	NA	TRBV18	CASSDRAGANVLTF	TGTGCCAGCTCAGACAGGGCTGGGGCCAACGTCCTGACTTTC
TRBJ2-1	TRBD2	NA	TRBV6-2/TRBV6-3	CASSNLPGLIDNEQFF	TGTGCCAGCAGCAACCTACCGGGACTAATCGACAATGAGCAGTTCTTC
TRBJ2-2	NA	NA	TRBV27	CASSSGTLYTGELFF	TGTGCCAGCAGTTCGGGGACTCTTTACACTGGGGAGCTGTTTTTT
TRBJ1-6	NA	NA	TRBV11-3	CASSLGSASPLHF	TGTGCCAGCAGCTTAGGCTCCGCGTCGCCCCTCCACTTT
TRBJ2-7	TRBD1	few	TRBV6-5	CASSQRGGAYEQYF	TGTGCCAGCAGTCAACGAGGGGGCGCCTACGAGCAGTACTTC
TRBJ1-1	NA	NA	TRBV11-1	CASSWRNTEAFF	TGTGCCAGCAGCTGGAGGAACACTGAAGCTTTCTTT
TRBJ1-2	TRBD1	NA	TRBV27	CASSLAPRQGTNYGYTF	TGTGCCAGCAGTTTAGCGCCGAGACAGGGAACTAACTATGGCTACACCTTC
TRBJ1-2	NA	NA	TRBV29-1	CSVDKAAGESDYGYTF	TGCAGCGTTGATAAGGCGGCAGGGGAATCAGACTATGGCTACACCTTC
TRBJ1-1	NA	few	TRBV5-1	CASSLDTSRFAEAFF	TGCGCCAGCAGCTTGGACACTTCTAGGTTCGCTGAAGCTTTCTTT
TRBJ2-7	TRBD2	NA	TRBV3-1/TRBV3-2	CASSYTSGGAHEQYF	TGTGCCAGCAGTTACACTAGCGGGGGGGCTCACGAGCAGTACTTC
TRBJ2-2	NA	NA	TRBV28	CASLTGPNTGELFF	TGTGCCAGTTTGACAGGACCTAACACCGGGGAGCTGTTTTTT
TRBJ1-1	NA	NA	TRBV15	CATSSYFPGQGAEAFF	TGTGCCACCAGCAGCTATTTCCCGGGCCAAGGGGCTGAAGCTTTCTTT
TRBJ1-5	NA	few	TRBV19	CASRGWVAGRQPQHF	TGTGCCAGTAGGGGCTGGGTGGCAGGGCGCCAGCCCCAGCATTTT
TRBJ2-2	NA	NA	TRBV27	CASSGGGRGFLGELFF	TGTGCCAGCAGCGGAGGGGGGAGGGGTTTTTTAGGGGAGCTGTTTTTT
TRBJ2-1	NA	NA	TRBV4-3	CASSQDPQGSYNEQFF	TGCGCCAGCAGCCAAGACCCGCAGGGTTCCTACAATGAGCAGTTCTTC
TRBJ1-4	NA	NA	TRBV18	CASSPRPRGDEKLFF	TGTGCCAGCTCACCACGGCCCAGGGGTGACGAAAAACTGTTTTTT
TRBJ2-3	NA	NA	TRBV3-1/TRBV3-2	CASSQDLRDFTDTQYF	TGTGCCAGCAGCCAAGACCTCAGGGATTTCACAGATACGCAGTATTTT
TRBJ2-5	TRBD2	once	TRBV7-3	CASSLRPAGGGETQYF	TGTGCCAGCAGCTTGCGGCCAGCGGGGGGCGGAGAGACCCAGTACTTC
TRBJ1-3	TRBD1	NA	TRBV7-2	CASSSQDRPGNTIYF	TGTGCCAGCAGCTCACAGGACAGGCCTGGAAACACCATATATTTT
TRBJ1-3	TRBD1	NA	TRBV18	CASSQGAPGNTIYF	TGTGCCAGCTCACAGGGGGCGCCTGGAAACACCATATATTTT
TRBJ2-7	TRBD1	NA	TRBV9	CASSARQGGEQYF	TGTGCCAGCAGCGCTAGACAGGGCGGCGAGCAGTACTTC
TRBJ1-5	TRBD1	NA	TRBV7-2	CASSLGQGDPQHF	TGTGCCAGCAGCTTAGGACAGGGGGACCCCCAGCATTTT
TRBJ2-5	NA	NA	TRBV12-3/TRBV12-4	CASSSIETQYF	TGTGCCAGCAGTTCAATTGAGACCCAGTACTTC
TRBJ1-4	TRBD1	NA	TRBV2	CASSPIQGAANEKLFF	TGTGCCAGCAGCCCAATCCAGGGGGCAGCTAATGAAAAACTGTTTTTT
TRBJ1-4	TRBD1	NA	TRBV5-4	CASSAYRGINEKLFF	TGTGCCAGCAGCGCCTACAGGGGAATAAATGAAAAACTGTTTTTT
TRBJ2-5	NA	NA	TRBV28	CASSWRAETQYF	TGTGCCAGCAGTTGGCGGGCAGAGACCCAGTACTTC
TRBJ2-7	NA	NA	TRBV11-2	CASGGRIRNEQYF	TGTGCCAGTGGTGGCAGGATACGCAACGAGCAGTACTTC
TRBJ2-7	NA	NA	TRBV5-1	CASSTPDRAYEQYF	TGCGCCAGCAGCACTCCGGACAGAGCCTACGAGCAGTACTTC
TRBJ1-1	NA	NA	TRBV9	CASSGGGRTGLNTEAFF	TGTGCCAGCAGCGGCGGGGGACGTACGGGACTGAACACTGAAGCTTTCTTT
TRBJ2-7	TRBD1	once	TRBV9	CASSPGTGGSSSYEQYF	TGTGCCAGCAGCCCCGGGACAGGGGGTTCAAGCTCCTACGAGCAGTACTTC